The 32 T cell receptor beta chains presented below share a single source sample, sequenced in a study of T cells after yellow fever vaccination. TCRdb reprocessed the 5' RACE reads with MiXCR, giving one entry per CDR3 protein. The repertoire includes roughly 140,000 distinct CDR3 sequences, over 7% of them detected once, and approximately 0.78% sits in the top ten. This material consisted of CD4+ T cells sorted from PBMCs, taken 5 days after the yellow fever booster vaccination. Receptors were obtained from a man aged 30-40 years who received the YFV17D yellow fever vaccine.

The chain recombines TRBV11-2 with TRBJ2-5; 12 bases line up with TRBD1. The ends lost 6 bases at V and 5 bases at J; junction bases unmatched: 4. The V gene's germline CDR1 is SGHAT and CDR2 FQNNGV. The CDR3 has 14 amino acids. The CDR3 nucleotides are TGTGCCAGCAGGGGGACAGGGGGCTATGAGACCCAGTACTTC. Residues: CASRGTGGYETQYF. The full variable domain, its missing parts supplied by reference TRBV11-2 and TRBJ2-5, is EAGVAQSPRYKIIEKRQSVAFWCNPISGHATLYWYQQILGQGPKLLIQFQNNGVVDDSQLPKDRFSAERLKGVDSTLKIQPAKLEDSAVYLCASRGTGGYETQYFGPGTRLLVL.

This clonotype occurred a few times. In nucleotides, the CDR3 is TGTGCTCAGTCGGTGGCTCCGGGGGAGACCCAGTACTTC. Its translation: CAQSVAPGETQYF. The chain combines TRBV30 with TRBJ2-5, with D tentatively TRBD2 (5 bases). CDR1 is GTSNPN, CDR2 SVGIG, per germline (reference sequence). This CDR3 is 13 amino acids long.

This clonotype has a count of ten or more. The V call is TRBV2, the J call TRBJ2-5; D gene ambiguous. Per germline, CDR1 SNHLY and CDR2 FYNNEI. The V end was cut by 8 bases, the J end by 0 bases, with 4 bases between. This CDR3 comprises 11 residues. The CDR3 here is CASGYQETQYF. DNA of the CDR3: TGTGCCAGCGGATACCAAGAGACCCAGTACTTC.

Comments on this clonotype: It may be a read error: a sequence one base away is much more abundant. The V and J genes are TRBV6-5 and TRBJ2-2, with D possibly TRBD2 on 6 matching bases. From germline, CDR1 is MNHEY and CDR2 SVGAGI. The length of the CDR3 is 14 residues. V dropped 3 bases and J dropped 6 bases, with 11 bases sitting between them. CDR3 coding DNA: TGTGCCAGCAGTTATATGGGGGGATCCGGGGAGCTGTTTTTT. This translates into CASSYMGGSGELFF.

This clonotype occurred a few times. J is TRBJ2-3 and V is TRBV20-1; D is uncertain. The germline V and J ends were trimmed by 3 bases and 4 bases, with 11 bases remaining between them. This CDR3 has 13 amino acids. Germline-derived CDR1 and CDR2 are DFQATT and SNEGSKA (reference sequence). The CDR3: CSASPARADTQYF. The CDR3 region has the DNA TGCAGTGCTAGTCCAGCCCGGGCAGATACGCAGTATTTT.

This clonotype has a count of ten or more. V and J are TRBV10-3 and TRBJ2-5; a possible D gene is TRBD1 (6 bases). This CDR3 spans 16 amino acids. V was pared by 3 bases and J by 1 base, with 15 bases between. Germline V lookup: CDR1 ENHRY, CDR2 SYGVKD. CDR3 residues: CAISDGDRSRQETQYF. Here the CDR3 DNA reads TGTGCCATCAGTGACGGCGACAGGTCCCGCCAAGAGACCCAGTACTTC.

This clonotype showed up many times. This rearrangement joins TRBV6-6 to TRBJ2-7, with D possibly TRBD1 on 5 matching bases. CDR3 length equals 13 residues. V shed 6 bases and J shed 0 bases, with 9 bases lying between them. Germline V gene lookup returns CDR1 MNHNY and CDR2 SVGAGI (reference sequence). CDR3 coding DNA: TGTGCCAGCAGGGACACCTCCTCCTACGAGCAGTACTTC. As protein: CASRDTSSYEQYF.

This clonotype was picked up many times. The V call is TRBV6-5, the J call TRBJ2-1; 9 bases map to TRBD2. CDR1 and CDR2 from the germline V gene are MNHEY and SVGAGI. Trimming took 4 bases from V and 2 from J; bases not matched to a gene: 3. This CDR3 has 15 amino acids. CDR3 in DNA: TGTGCCAGCAGTTGGGGCGGGAGGGCCTACAATGAGCAGTTCTTC. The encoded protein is CASSWGGRAYNEQFF.

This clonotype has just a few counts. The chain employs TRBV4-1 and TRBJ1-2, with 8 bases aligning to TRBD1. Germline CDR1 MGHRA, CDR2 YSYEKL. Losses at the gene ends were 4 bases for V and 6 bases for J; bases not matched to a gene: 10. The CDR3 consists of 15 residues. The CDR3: CASSRSRDRRDGYTF. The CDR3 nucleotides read TGCGCCAGCAGCCGTTCGAGGGACAGGCGTGATGGCTACACCTTC.

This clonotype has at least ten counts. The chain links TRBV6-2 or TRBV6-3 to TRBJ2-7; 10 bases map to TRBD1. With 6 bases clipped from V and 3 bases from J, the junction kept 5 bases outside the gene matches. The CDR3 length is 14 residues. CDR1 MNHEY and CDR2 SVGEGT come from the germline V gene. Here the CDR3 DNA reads TGTGCCAGCAGAACCGGGACAGGGGTCTACGAGCAGTACTTC. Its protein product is CASRTGTGVYEQYF.

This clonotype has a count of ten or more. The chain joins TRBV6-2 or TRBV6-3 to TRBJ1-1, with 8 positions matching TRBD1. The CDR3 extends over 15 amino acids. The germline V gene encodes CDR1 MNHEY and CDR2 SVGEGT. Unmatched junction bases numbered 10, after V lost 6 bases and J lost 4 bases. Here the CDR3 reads CASRMDRTGPTEAFF. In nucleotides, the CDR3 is TGTGCCAGCAGGATGGATCGGACAGGGCCCACTGAAGCTTTCTTT.

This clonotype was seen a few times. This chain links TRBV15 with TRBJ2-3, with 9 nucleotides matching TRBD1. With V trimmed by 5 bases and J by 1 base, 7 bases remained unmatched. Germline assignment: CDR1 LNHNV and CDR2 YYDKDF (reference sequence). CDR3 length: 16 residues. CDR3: CATSGRTGVGTDTQYF. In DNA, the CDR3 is TGTGCCACCAGCGGACGGACAGGGGTGGGCACAGATACGCAGTATTTT.

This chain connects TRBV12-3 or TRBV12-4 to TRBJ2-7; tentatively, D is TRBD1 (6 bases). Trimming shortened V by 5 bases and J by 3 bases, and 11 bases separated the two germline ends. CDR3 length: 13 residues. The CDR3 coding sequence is TGTGCCAGCAGTGAAACAGGGTACTACGAGCAGTACTTC. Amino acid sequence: CASSETGYYEQYF.

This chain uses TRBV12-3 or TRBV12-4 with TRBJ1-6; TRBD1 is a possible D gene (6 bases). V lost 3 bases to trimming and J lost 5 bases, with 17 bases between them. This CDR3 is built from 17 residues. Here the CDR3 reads CASSFRKPGQNNSPLHF. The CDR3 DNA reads TGTGCCAGCAGTTTCCGGAAACCGGGACAAAATAATTCACCCCTCCACTTT.

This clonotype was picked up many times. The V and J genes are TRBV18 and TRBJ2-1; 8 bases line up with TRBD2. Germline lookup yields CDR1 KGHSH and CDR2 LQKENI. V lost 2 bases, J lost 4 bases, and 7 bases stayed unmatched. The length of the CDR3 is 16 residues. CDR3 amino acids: CASSPAGGDGYNEQFF. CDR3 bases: TGTGCCAGCTCACCAGCGGGAGGAGACGGTTACAATGAGCAGTTCTTC.

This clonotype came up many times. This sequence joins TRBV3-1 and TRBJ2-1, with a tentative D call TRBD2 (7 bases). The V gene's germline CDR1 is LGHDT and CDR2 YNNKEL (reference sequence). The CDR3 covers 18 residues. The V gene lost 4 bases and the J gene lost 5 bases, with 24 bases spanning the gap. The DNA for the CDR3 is TGTGCCAGCAGCCGGGGGCAGGGTGCTAGCGGACTAAACAATGAGCAGTTCTTC. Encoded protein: CASSRGQGASGLNNEQFF.

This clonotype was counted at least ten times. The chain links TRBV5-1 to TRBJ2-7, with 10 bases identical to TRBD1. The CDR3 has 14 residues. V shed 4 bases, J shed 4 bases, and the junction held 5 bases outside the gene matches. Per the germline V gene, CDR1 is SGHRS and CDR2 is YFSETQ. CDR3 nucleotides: TGCGCCAGCAGCGGCCGGGACAGGGGTTACGAGCAGTACTTC. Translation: CASSGRDRGYEQYF.

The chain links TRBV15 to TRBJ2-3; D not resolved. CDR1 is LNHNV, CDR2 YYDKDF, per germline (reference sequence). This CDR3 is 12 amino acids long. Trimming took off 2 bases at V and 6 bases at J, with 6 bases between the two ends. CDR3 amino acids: CATSRPSDTQYF. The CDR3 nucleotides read TGTGCCACCAGCAGACCGTCTGATACGCAGTATTTT.

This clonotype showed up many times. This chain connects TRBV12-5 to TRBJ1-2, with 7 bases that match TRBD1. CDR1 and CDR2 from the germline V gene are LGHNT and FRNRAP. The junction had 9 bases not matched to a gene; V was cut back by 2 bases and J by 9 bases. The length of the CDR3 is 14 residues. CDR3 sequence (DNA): TGTGCTAGTGGTTTGCCAACAGGGGAACACCGCTACACCTTC. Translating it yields CASGLPTGEHRYTF.

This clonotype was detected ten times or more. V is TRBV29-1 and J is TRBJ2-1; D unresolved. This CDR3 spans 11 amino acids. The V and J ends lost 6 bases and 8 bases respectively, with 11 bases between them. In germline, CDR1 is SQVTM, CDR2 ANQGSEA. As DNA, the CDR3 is TGCAGCGTCGGGCTTATCGATGAGCAGTTCTTC. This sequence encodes CSVGLIDEQFF.

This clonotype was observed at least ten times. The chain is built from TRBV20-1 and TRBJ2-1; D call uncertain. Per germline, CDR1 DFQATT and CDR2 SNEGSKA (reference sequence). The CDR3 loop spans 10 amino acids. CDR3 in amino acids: CSPFGNEQFF. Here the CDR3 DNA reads TGCAGCCCATTCGGCAATGAGCAGTTCTTC.

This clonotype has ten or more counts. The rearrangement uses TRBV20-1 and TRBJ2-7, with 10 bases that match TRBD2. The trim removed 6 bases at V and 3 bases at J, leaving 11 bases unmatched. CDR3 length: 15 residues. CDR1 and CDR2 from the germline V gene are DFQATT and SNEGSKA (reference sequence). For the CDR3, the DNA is TGCAGTGCAGCCAACCTAGCGGGAGTAAACTACGAGCAGTACTTC. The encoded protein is CSAANLAGVNYEQYF.

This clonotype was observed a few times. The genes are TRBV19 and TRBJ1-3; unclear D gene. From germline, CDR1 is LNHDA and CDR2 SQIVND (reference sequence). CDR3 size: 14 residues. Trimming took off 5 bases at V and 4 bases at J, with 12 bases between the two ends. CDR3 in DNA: TGTGCCAGTAGTGTGAGGTCGTACGGAAACACCATATATTTT. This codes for CASSVRSYGNTIYF.

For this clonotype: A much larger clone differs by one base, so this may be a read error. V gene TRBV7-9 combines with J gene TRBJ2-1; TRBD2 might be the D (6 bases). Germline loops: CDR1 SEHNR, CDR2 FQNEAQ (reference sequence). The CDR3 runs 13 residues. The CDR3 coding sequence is TGTGCCAGCTGCTTAGGCGGGACTGGTGAGCAGTTCTTC. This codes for CASCLGGTGEQFF. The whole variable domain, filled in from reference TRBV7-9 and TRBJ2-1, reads DTGVSQNPRHKITKRGQNVTFRCDPISEHNRLYWYRQTLGQGPEFLTYFQNEAQLEKSRLLSDRFSAERPKGSFSTLEIQRTEQGDSAMYLCASCLGGTGEQFFGPGTRLTVL.

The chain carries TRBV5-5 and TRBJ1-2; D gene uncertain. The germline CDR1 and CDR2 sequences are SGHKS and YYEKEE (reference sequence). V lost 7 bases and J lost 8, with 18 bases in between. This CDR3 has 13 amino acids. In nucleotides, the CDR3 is TGTGCCAGCGGCCCTGGGGTAGCTGGCGGCTACACCTTC. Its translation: CASGPGVAGGYTF.

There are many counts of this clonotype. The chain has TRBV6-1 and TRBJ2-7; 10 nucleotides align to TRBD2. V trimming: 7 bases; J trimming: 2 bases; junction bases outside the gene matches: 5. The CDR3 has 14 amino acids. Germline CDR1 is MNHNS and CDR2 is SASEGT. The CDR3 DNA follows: TGTGCCAGCAAGCGGCTAGCGGGAGCCTACGAGCAGTACTTC. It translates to CASKRLAGAYEQYF.

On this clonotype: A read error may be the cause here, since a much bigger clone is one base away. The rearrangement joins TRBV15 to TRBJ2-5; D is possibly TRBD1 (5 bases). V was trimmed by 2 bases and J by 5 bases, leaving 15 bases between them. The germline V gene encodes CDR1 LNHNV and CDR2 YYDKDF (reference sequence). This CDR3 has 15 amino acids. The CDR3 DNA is TGTGCCACCAGCAGATCACGGTGGGGCCTGGAGACCCAGTACTTC. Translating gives CATSRSRWGLETQYF.

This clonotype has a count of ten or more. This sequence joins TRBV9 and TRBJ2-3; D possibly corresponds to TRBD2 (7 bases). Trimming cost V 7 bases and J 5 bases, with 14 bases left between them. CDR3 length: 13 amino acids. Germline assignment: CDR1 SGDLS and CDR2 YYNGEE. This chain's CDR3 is CASGRGGQDTQYF. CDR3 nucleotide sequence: TGTGCCAGCGGGAGGGGGGGGCAAGATACGCAGTATTTT.

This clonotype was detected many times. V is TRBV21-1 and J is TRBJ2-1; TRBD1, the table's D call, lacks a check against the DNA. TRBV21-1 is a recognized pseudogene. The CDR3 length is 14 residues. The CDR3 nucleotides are TGTGCCAGCAGCAAGCAGGGGGCCATAAATGAGCAGTTCTTC. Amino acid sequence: CASSKQGAINEQFF.

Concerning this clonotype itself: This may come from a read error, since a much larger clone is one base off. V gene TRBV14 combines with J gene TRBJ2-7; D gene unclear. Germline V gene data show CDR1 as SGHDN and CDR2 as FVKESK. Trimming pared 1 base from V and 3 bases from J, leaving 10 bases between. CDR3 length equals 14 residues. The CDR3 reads CASSQGTPLYEQYF. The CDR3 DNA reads TGTGCCAGCAGCCAAGGGACGCCTCTCTACGAGCAGTACTTC.

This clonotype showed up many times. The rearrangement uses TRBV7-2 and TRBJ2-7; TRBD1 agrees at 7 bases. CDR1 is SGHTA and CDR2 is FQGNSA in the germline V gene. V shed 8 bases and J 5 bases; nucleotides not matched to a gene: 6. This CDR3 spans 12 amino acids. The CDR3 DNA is TGTGCCAGCGCCGGGACAGCCGACGAGCAGTACTTC. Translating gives CASAGTADEQYF.

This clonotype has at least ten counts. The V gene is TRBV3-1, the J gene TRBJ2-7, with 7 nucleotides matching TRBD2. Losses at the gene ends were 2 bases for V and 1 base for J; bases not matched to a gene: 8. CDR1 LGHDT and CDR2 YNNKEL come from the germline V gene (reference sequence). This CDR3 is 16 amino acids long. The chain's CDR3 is CASSQLRGVKSYEQYF. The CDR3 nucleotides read TGTGCCAGCAGCCAATTACGGGGGGTAAAGTCCTACGAGCAGTACTTC.